Given below is one TCR beta chain in context. Its antigen is not yet known. No much larger clonotype is one base removed from it; base qualities were not supplied. The sample belongs to a study of blood T cell repertoires in COVID-19 (dated by TCRdb to about 2020). About the full investigation: Samples covering the acute and convalescent phases of COVID-19 were provided by collaborators in the United States, Italy and Spain. The material from the prospective study consisted of cDNA or gDNA derived from T cells, B-cell-depleted T cells, or PBMCs. The dataset comprised deeply sampled blood TCRbeta repertoires from subjects exposed to, actively infected with, or recovered from COVID-19. The repertoires were made available in a free public database intended to serve as a resource for research on the immune response to SARS-CoV-2. Samples came from the ongoing ImmuneRACE study (first 160 participants) plus 1,254 subjects from 6 global collaborators. Sample metadata almost always included a de-identified subject ID, COVID-19 status, age in years and sex. Where HLA class I and class II types were available, the types were taken from metadata supplied by the sample provider, not from assay-based typing. General findings and caveats noted by the study authors: How much clinical and demographic metadata was included differed by source and by participant, and the metadata was provided uncurated.

V is shortened by 0 bases, J by 5 bases, and the region joining them spans 9 bases. Reading the germline V gene gives CDR1 SNHLY and CDR2 FYNNEI. From cysteine to phenylalanine, the CDR3 is 14 amino acids long. The only DNA kept is the CDR3, 42 bases in frame from the first base. Enrolling through a virtual design, the prospective study's participants ranged in age from about 18 to 100 years and lived across about two dozen United States geographic areas. Cohort assignment in the prospective study relied on participant-reported clinical history from a screening survey and a study questionnaire. ImmuneRACE Cohort 3 recovered participants were defined by two consecutive negative NP/OP PCR tests, healthcare professional clearance, or symptom resolution. Each participant in the prospective study had whole blood, serum and a nasopharyngeal or oropharyngeal swab collected by mobile phlebotomists. Participants in the prospective study had the option to provide additional blood draws and questionnaires over an approximately two-month period. Prospective study blood samples were shipped either frozen or at room temperature before DNA extraction.

TCRbeta CDR3 regions were amplified from genomic DNA using the immunoSEQ Assay, a bias-controlled multiplex PCR. The original methods were these. The number of nucleated cells in each sample was estimated by amplification of reference gene primers within the assay. To quantify the absolute abundance of each unique TCRbeta CDR3 rearrangement, sequence reads were collapsed and filtered. For each sample, productive Simpson clonality was calculated as the square root of Simpson's diversity index over productive rearrangements. TCRdb retrieved this table from immuneACCESS and kept in-frame rearrangements only. Not all clones are present; in checked studies, unresolved V genes account for under half, and no reason is known for the remainder. V and J calls and clone size are those listed in that table; D and trimming were worked out from the DNA. In this sample the table shows around 300,000 clones, about 93% of which occur a single time. Of the sample, more than 0.95% falls within the top ten clones.

The sample consisted of PBMCs or T cells enriched from blood (not recorded which). The TCR originated in a woman aged 25 to 39 who had recovered from COVID-19. Recombination connected TRBV2 to TRBJ2-3; TRBD1 is a weak D gene call, 6 bases matching. The CDR3 amino acid sequence is: CASSEAGRGDTQYF. The DNA reads TGTGCCAGCAGTGAAGCGGGCAGGGGAGATACGCAGTATTTT. Full variable domain (CDR3 extended with the reference TRBV2 and TRBJ2-3 proteins): EPEVTQTPSHQVTQMGQEVILRCVPISNHLYFYWYRQILGQKVEFLVSFYNNEISEKSEIFDDQFSVERPDGSNFTLKIRSTKLEDSAMYFCASSEAGRGDTQYFGPGTRLTVL.